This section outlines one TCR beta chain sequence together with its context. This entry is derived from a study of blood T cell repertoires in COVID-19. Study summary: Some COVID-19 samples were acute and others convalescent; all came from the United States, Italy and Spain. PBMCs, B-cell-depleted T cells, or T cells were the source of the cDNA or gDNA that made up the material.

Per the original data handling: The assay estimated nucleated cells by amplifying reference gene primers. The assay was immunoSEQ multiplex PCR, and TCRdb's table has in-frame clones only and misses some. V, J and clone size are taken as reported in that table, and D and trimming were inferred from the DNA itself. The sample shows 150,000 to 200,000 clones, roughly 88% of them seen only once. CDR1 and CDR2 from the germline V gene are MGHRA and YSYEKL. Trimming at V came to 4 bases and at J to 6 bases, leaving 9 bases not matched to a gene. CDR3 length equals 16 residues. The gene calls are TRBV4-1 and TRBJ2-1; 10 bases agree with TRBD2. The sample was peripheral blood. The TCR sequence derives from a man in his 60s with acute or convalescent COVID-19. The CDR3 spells CASSRKTSGLGNEQFF. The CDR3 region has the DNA TGCGCCAGCAGCCGGAAGACTAGCGGGCTTGGCAATGAGCAGTTCTTC.